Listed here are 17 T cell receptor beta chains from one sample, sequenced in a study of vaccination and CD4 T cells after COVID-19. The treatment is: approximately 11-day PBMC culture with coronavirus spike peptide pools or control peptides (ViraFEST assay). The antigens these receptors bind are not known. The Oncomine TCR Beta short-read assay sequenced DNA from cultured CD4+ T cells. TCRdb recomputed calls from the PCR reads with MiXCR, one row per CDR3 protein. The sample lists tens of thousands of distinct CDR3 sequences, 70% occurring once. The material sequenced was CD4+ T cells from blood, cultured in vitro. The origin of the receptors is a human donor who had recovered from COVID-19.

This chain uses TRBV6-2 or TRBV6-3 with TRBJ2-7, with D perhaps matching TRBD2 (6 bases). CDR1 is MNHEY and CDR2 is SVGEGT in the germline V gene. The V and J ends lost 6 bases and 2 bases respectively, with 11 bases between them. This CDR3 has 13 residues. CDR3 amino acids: CASRPGLPYEQYF. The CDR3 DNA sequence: TGTGCCAGCAGGCCGGGACTGCCCTACGAGCAGTACTTC.

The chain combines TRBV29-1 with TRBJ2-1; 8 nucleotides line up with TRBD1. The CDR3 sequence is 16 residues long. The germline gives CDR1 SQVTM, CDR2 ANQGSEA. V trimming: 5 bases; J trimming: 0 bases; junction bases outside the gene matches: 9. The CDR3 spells CSVFPGQVSSYNEQFF. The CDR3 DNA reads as TGCAGCGTTTTTCCGGGACAGGTGAGCTCCTACAATGAGCAGTTCTTC.

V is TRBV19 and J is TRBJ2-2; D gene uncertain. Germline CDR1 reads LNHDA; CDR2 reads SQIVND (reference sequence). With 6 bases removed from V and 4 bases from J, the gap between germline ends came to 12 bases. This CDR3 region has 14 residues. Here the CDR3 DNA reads TGTGCCAGTAGCCCCTCGAGCGCCACCGGGGAGCTGTTTTTT. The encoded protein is CASSPSSATGELFF.

The CDR3 region has the DNA TGTGCCAGCACAGAGGTTAACTATGGCTACACCTTC. Protein sequence: CASTEVNYGYTF. The chain couples TRBV6-1 to TRBJ1-2; no clear D gene. V lost 7 bases and J lost 1, with 7 bases in between. The CDR3 length is 12 residues. Germline CDR1 is MNHNS and CDR2 is SASEGT.

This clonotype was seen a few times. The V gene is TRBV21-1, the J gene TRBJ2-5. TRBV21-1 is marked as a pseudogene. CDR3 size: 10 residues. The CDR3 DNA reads TGTGCCAGCAACCAAGAGACCCAGTACTTC. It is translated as CASNQETQYF.

CDR3 protein: CASGWGEAEAFF. For the CDR3, the DNA is TGTGCCAGCGGTTGGGGGGAGGCTGAAGCTTTCTTT. V and J are TRBV2 and TRBJ1-1; D may be TRBD1 (5 bases). This CDR3 comprises 12 residues. V was pared by 8 bases and J by 6 bases, with 13 bases between. The germline V gene encodes CDR1 SNHLY and CDR2 FYNNEI.

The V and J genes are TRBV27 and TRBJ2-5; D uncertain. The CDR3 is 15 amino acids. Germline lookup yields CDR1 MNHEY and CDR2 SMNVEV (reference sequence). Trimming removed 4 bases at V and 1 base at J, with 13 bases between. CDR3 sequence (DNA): TGTGCCAGCAGTTCCTCAAGACGGATCCAAGAGACCCAGTACTTC. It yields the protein CASSSSRRIQETQYF.

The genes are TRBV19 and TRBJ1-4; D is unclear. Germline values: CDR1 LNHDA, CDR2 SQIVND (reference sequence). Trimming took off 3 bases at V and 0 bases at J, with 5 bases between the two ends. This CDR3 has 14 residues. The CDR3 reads CASSMTATNEKLFF. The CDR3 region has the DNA TGTGCCAGTAGTATGACCGCAACTAATGAAAAACTGTTTTTT.

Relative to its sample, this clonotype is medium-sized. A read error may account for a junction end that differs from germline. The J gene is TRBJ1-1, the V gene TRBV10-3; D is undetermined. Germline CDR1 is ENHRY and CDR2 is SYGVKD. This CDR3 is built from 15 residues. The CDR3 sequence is CAISESGGRNTEAFF. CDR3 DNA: TGTGCCATAAGTGAGTCTGGTGGGAGGAACACTGAAGCTTTCTTT.

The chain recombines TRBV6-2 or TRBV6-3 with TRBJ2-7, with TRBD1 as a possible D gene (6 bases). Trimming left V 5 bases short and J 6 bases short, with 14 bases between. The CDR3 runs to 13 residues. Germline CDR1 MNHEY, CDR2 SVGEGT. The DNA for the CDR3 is TGTGCCAGCAGTCGACAGGAGGTTGGCGAGCAGTACTTC. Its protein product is CASSRQEVGEQYF.

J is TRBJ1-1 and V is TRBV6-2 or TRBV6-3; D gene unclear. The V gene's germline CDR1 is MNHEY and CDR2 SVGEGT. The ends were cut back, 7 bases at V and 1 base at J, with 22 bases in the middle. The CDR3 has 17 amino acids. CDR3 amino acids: CASNRTPTGSANTEAFF. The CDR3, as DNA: TGTGCCAGCAACCGCACCCCAACCGGATCCGCGAACACTGAAGCTTTCTTT.

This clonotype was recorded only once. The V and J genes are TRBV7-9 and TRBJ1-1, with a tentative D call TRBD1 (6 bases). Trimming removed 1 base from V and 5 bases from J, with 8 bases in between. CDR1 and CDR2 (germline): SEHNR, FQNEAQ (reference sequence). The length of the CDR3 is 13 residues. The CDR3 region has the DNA TGTGCCAGCAGCTTAGACCAGGGGACTGAAGCTTTCTTT. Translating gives CASSLDQGTEAFF.

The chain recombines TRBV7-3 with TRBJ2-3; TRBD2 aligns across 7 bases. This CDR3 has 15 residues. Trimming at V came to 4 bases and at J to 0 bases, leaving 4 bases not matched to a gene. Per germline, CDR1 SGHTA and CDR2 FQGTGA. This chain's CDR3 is CASSSSGVSTDTQYF. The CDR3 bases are TGTGCCAGCAGCTCAAGCGGGGTTAGCACAGATACGCAGTATTTT.

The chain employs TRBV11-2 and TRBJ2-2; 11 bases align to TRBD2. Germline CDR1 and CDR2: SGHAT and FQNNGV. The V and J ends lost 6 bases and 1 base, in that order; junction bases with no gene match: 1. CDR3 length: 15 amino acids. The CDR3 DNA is TGTGCCAGCAGAACTAGCGGGAGGAACACCGGGGAGCTGTTTTTT. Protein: CASRTSGRNTGELFF.

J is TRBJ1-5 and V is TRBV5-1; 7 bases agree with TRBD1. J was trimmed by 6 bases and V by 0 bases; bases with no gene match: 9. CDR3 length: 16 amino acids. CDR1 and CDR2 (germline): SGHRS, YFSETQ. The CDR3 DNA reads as TGCGCCAGCAGCTTGGGGCCCAGGGGGGCGGTTCAGCCCCAGCATTTT. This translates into CASSLGPRGAVQPQHF.

The CDR3 loop reads CSAEPRQGRETQYF. CDR3 DNA sequence: TGCAGTGCAGAACCCCGGCAGGGGAGAGAGACCCAGTACTTC. The V call is TRBV20-1, the J call TRBJ2-5, with D tentatively TRBD1 (6 bases). CDR3 length equals 14 residues. Germline lookup yields CDR1 DFQATT and CDR2 SNEGSKA (reference sequence). V was trimmed by 6 bases and J by 4 bases, leaving 18 bases between them.

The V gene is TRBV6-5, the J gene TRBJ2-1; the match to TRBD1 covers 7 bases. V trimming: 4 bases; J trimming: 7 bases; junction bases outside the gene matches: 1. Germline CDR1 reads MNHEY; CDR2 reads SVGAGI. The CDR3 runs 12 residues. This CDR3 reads CASSSTGNEQFF. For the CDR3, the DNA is TGTGCCAGCAGTTCGACAGGGAATGAGCAGTTCTTC.